What follows are 15 T cell receptor beta chains derived from one specimen sequenced in a study of T-cell reconstitution after alpha-beta-depleted transplantation in children. TCRbeta library construction was performed incorporating unique molecular identifiers. Each CDR3 protein is one row after TCRdb ran MiXCR on the PCR reads. In the table there are about a million distinct CDR3 sequences, about 26% of which are singletons. The material sequenced was PBMCs, mostly from graft donor cells, taken 360 days after TCRalphabeta/CD19-depleted stem cell transplant. These receptors were obtained from a boy under two years old who had a stem cell transplant for SCID, so the T cells may come from the graft donor.

This clonotype appeared a few times. V and J are TRBV10-3 and TRBJ2-7, with D possibly being TRBD1 (7 bases). Per the germline V gene, CDR1 is ENHRY and CDR2 is SYGVKD. Trimming took off 4 bases at V and 3 bases at J, with 10 bases between the two ends. CDR3 length equals 13 residues. CDR3 nucleotide sequence: TGTGCCATCAGTGGCGGGACAGTCTACGAGCAGTACTTC. Translation: CAISGGTVYEQYF.

The V gene is TRBV5-1, the J gene TRBJ1-6, with D uncertain. In germline, CDR1 is SGHRS, CDR2 YFSETQ. The CDR3 runs to 16 residues. V gave up 1 base and J gave up 2 bases, with 10 bases separating them. The CDR3 loop reads CASSLTPGPYNSPLHF. DNA of the CDR3: TGCGCCAGCAGCTTGACCCCCGGCCCCTATAATTCACCCCTCCACTTT. Supplemented by reference TRBV5-1 and TRBJ1-6, the full variable domain reads KAGVTQTPRYLIKTRGQQVTLSCSPISGHRSVSWYQQTPGQGLQFLFEYFSETQRNKGNFPGRFSGRQFSNSRSEMNVSTLELGDSALYLCASSLTPGPYNSPLHFGNGTRLTVT.

The J gene is TRBJ2-3, the V gene TRBV5-6; TRBD2 matches at 13 bases. The CDR3 loop spans 19 amino acids. Trimming took 4 bases from V and 5 from J; bases not matched to a gene: 16. Germline V lookup: CDR1 SGHDT, CDR2 YYEEEE. As DNA, the CDR3 is TGTGCCAGCAGCCGAAGACTAGCGGGGGGCCTTATTTTAAGAGATACGCAGTATTTT. Its protein product is CASSRRLAGGLILRDTQYF.

This clonotype occurred a few times. CDR3 in amino acids: CAISEGQATSTDTQYF. CDR3 bases: TGTGCCATCAGTGAGGGACAGGCGACTAGCACAGATACGCAGTATTTT. The gene calls are TRBV10-3 and TRBJ2-3; 7 nucleotides agree with TRBD1. V shed 2 bases and J 0 bases; nucleotides not matched to a gene: 5. This CDR3 has 16 amino acids. Germline CDR1 and CDR2: ENHRY and SYGVKD.

A few counts support this clonotype. The V call is TRBV12-3 or TRBV12-4, the J call TRBJ2-3; TRBD2 is a possible D gene (6 bases). Deletions cut 7 bases from V and 0 bases from J, with 20 bases between. The CDR3 sequence is 17 residues long. The CDR3 spells CASTNDRDSRSTDTQYF. For the CDR3, the DNA is TGTGCCAGCACTAACGACCGGGACTCGCGAAGCACAGATACGCAGTATTTT.

The chain uses TRBV9 and TRBJ2-5; D uncertain. The CDR3 consists of 13 residues. Trimming removed 3 bases from V and 7 bases from J, with 13 bases in between. Germline CDR1 and CDR2: SGDLS and YYNGEE. The CDR3 loop is CASSDVVWGTQYF. The CDR3 DNA follows: TGTGCCAGCAGCGACGTAGTTTGGGGGACCCAGTACTTC.

This clonotype was seen only a few times. The chain couples TRBV6-1 to TRBJ2-7; 9 bases match TRBD1. The J segment lost 0 bases and the V segment lost 4 bases, leaving 4 bases of the junction unmatched. CDR3 length: 15 amino acids. CDR1 is MNHNS and CDR2 is SASEGT in the germline V gene. The CDR3: CASSAGTGSSYEQYF. In nucleotides, the CDR3 is TGTGCCAGCAGTGCCGGGACAGGGAGCTCCTACGAGCAGTACTTC.

This clonotype was found a few times. The chain recombines TRBV9 with TRBJ2-6; possibly TRBD1 for D (5 bases). Trimming removed 1 base from V and 0 bases from J, with 8 bases in between. CDR3 size: 16 residues. The germline CDR1 and CDR2 sequences are SGDLS and YYNGEE. The CDR3 loop is CASSVWGLSGANVLTF. In nucleotides, the CDR3 is TGTGCCAGCAGCGTATGGGGCCTCTCTGGGGCCAACGTCCTGACTTTC.

This sequence joins TRBV6-2 or TRBV6-3 and TRBJ1-1; D is unclear. The CDR3 contains 13 residues. With 0 bases removed from V and 5 bases from J, the gap between germline ends came to 7 bases. The V gene's germline CDR1 is MNHEY and CDR2 SVGEGT. The DNA for the CDR3 is TGTGCCAGCAGTTACTCGTGGATTACTGAAGCTTTCTTT. Its protein is CASSYSWITEAFF.

The table lists this clonotype with a few counts. The chain employs TRBV6-5 and TRBJ2-1; a weak D match, TRBD2 (6 bases). Germline-derived CDR1 and CDR2 are MNHEY and SVGAGI. This CDR3 region has 15 residues. The V and J ends lost 6 bases and 3 bases respectively, with 15 bases between them. The CDR3 DNA sequence: TGTGCCAGCAGGCCCCCTGGCGGGGTCTACAATGAGCAGTTCTTC. It specifies CASRPPGGVYNEQFF.

This clonotype showed up just a few times. V usage is TRBV15 and J usage is TRBJ2-2; tentative D call: TRBD1 (6 bases). The germline V gene encodes CDR1 LNHNV and CDR2 YYDKDF (reference sequence). The CDR3 is 13 residues long. The germline V and J ends were trimmed by 4 bases and 8 bases, with 11 bases remaining between them. The CDR3 nucleotides are TGTGCCACCAGCAAGGGGGTGGCGGGGGAGCTGTTTTTT. Encoded protein: CATSKGVAGELFF.

V gene TRBV20-1 combines with J gene TRBJ2-1, with TRBD1 identical over 7 bases. The CDR3 totals 14 residues. Germline lookup yields CDR1 DFQATT and CDR2 SNEGSKA (reference sequence). Germline trimming cut 5 bases from V and 3 bases from J; bases unmatched to any gene: 7. CDR3: CSADRDRYYNEQFF. The CDR3 bases are TGCAGTGCTGACCGGGACAGATACTACAATGAGCAGTTCTTC.

The V gene is TRBV11-1, the J gene TRBJ2-6, with D unresolved. Germline loops: CDR1 SGHAT, CDR2 FQDESV (reference sequence). V was cut by 5 bases and J by 0 bases, with 17 bases left in between. The CDR3 has 18 residues. The CDR3 protein is CASSQKHGIRSGANVLTF. For the CDR3, the DNA is TGTGCCAGCAGCCAAAAACATGGGATTCGCTCTGGGGCCAACGTCCTGACTTTC.

This clonotype showed up just a few times. The chain combines TRBV7-2 with TRBJ2-5; D not certain. There are 14 residues in the CDR3. Trimming removed 5 bases at V and 0 bases at J, with 10 bases between. Germline assignment: CDR1 SGHTA and CDR2 FQGNSA. In DNA, the CDR3 is TGTGCCAGCAGCGCCACCGAGAACCAAGAGACCCAGTACTTC. This codes for CASSATENQETQYF.

The gene calls are TRBV7-9 and TRBJ1-6, with 9 bases matching TRBD1. The V gene end was trimmed by 5 bases and the J gene end by 7 bases; junction bases not matched to a gene: 9. In germline, CDR1 is SEHNR, CDR2 FQNEAQ (reference sequence). The CDR3 contains 16 residues. The DNA of the CDR3 is TGTGCCAGCAGCCCCACAGGGGGCATTAAGAATTCACCCCTCCACTTT. It is translated as CASSPTGGIKNSPLHF.